This T cell receptor beta chain originates from a study of tumor and adjacent non-tumor tissue in lung cancer. Looking at the study overall: The cohort had under 15 adenocarcinoma, 2 squamous cell and 1 small cell patients.

Three rounds of nested PCR, following a modified ARM-PCR protocol, produced the TCRbeta library. TCRdb independently ran MiXCR on the multiplex PCR reads; one entry per CDR3 protein. The data contain about 48,000 distinct CDR3 sequences, roughly 60% of them singletons. The ends were cut back, 4 bases at V and 3 bases at J, with 10 bases in the middle. Germline-derived CDR1 and CDR2 are MDHEN and SYDVKM. The CDR3 consists of 13 residues. Findings and limits, study-wide: In normal lung, the top 100 clones were significantly more dominant than in tumor. Significantly higher TCR diversity was found in tumor than normal lung. Tumor TCR diversity, when higher, was linked to shorter survival.

The template was RNA from unsorted bulk tissue. More than 3 cm separated this lung sample from the edge of the tumor. To note about this clonotype: Its specificity is not known. A much larger clone is a single base away; this may be a read error.

The rearrangement joins TRBV28 to TRBJ2-7, with unresolved D. Source material: distant non-tumor lung tissue. The clonotype comes from a woman in her sixties or seventies with non-small cell lung cancer. CDR3 nucleotides: TGTGCCAGCAGTTATATAGTCAACTACGAGCAGTACTTC. Translating it yields CASSYIVNYEQYF.